This entry lists 30 T cell receptor beta chains sequenced from one sample in a study of shared clonotypes between healthy human individuals. Profiling relied on immunoSEQ multiplex PCR, and the TCRdb table lists in-frame clones only, not all of them. This table holds some 96,000 clones, less than 60% found once. Sequenced sample: PBMCs. The source of these receptors is a woman aged 35 to 49 in good health. Some clones in this sample may be carry-over from other donors' samples.

CDR3 sequence (DNA): TGTGCCTGGAGGGGAAGGATGTATAATCAGCCCCAGCATTTT. As protein: CAWRGRMYNQPQHF. The J gene is TRBJ1-5, the V gene TRBV30; no firm D call. CDR1 GTSNPN and CDR2 SVGIG come from the germline V gene (reference sequence). The germline V and J ends were trimmed by 3 bases and 4 bases, with 13 bases remaining between them. The CDR3 covers 14 residues.

This clone was recorded at least ten times. The DNA of the CDR3 is TGTGCCAGCAGTTTTTTAGGGAATGGCTACACCTTC. Translated, it gives CASSFLGNGYTF. V gene TRBV28 combines with J gene TRBJ1-2; no reliable D call. The CDR3 runs to 12 residues. Per germline, CDR1 MDHEN and CDR2 SYDVKM. Between the trimmed V and J ends, which lost 3 bases and 6 bases, there was a span of 8 bases.

The rearrangement joins TRBV7-8 to TRBJ2-7, with 7 bases that match TRBD2. The trim removed 2 bases at V and 0 bases at J, leaving 1 base unmatched. Per the germline V gene, CDR1 is SGHVS and CDR2 is FQNEAQ. The CDR3 runs to 14 residues. The CDR3 region is CASSLRDYSYEQYF. The CDR3 DNA reads TGTGCCAGCAGCTTAAGGGACTACTCCTACGAGCAGTACTTC.

Points on this clone: Lacking the conserved final phenylalanine or tryptophan, this CDR3 likely reflects a read error. No DNA is shown, since the ends of the CDR3 on it are uncertain; the CDR3 is the one TCRdb lists. This CDR3 reads CASGGSFGGTGELSS. The rearrangement uses TRBV5-1 and TRBJ2-2; TRBD2, the D gene given by the table, was not confirmed from the DNA. The germline CDR1 and CDR2 sequences are SGHRS and YFSETQ. Termini included, the CDR3 measures 15 amino acids.

This clone was counted a few times. This chain joins TRBV28 and TRBJ1-2; D gene ambiguous. The CDR3 spans 12 residues. Germline lookup yields CDR1 MDHEN and CDR2 SYDVKM. V was cut by 3 bases and J by 3 bases, with 5 bases left in between. CDR3 nucleotides: TGTGCCAGCAGTTTTATTGACTATGGCTACACCTTC. This gives the protein CASSFIDYGYTF.

This chain connects TRBV14 to TRBJ2-5, with 7 bases that match TRBD1. The CDR3 spans 13 residues. In germline, CDR1 is SGHDN, CDR2 FVKESK. The V segment lost 0 bases and the J segment 10 bases; nucleotides outside the gene matches: 5. The DNA for the CDR3 is TGTGCCAGCAGCCAAGAATTAGGGGACAGCCAGTACTTC. The encoded protein is CASSQELGDSQYF.

CDR3 nucleotide sequence: TGCAGCGTTTCCCAGGGGAGCCCCGGGGAGCTGTTTTTT. Protein sequence: CSVSQGSPGELFF. This chain connects TRBV29-1 to TRBJ2-2; tentative D call: TRBD1 (6 bases). The V end was cut by 5 bases, the J end by 6 bases, with 13 bases between. The CDR3 sequence is 13 residues long. CDR1 SQVTM and CDR2 ANQGSEA come from the germline V gene.

Notes on this clone: A far bigger clonotype differs at one base, so this is likely a read error. This chain joins TRBV30 and TRBJ2-7, with D hard to call. The CDR3 length is 15 residues. Germline V gene data show CDR1 as GTSNPN and CDR2 as SVGIG (reference sequence). The DNA of the CDR3 is TGTGTCTGGAGTGTACTCCGGAAAAGCTCCTACGAGCAGTACTTC. Protein: CVWSVLRKSSYEQYF.

This clone was seen at least ten times. The chain recombines TRBV29-1 with TRBJ1-5; 8 nucleotides match TRBD1. The V and J ends lost 3 bases and 7 bases, in that order; junction bases with no gene match: 5. Germline CDR1 and CDR2: SQVTM and ANQGSEA. The CDR3 loop spans 13 amino acids. CDR3 coding DNA: TGCAGCGTTGACAACAGGGGGAAGCAGCCCCAGCATTTT. Translated: CSVDNRGKQPQHF.

The V and J genes are TRBV30 and TRBJ2-7; TRBD1 matches at 7 bases. Germline CDR1 is GTSNPN and CDR2 is SVGIG (reference sequence). With V trimmed by 0 bases and J by 7 bases, 9 bases remained unmatched. CDR3 length: 14 amino acids. CDR3 loop: CAWSVTGVLMEQYF. CDR3 nucleotide sequence: TGTGCCTGGAGTGTAACAGGGGTACTTATGGAGCAGTACTTC.

In its sample, this clone was seen once. A single base is all that separates this from a far larger clone, so a read error is likely. This sample also contains other DNA sequences that code for the same CDR3. Here the CDR3 reads CASSERQDHSYEQYF. As DNA, the CDR3 is TGTGCCAGCAGTGAACGGCAGGACCACTCCTACGAGCAGTACTTC. J is TRBJ2-5 and V is TRBV6-1; no reliable D call. The J call may be mistaken, given a closer DNA end match to TRBJ2-7. This CDR3 region has 15 residues. In germline, CDR1 is MNHNS, CDR2 SASEGT.

Many counts were recorded for this clone. The chain recombines TRBV9 with TRBJ2-1, with D maybe TRBD2 (6 bases). Between the trimmed V and J ends, which lost 4 bases and 0 bases, there was a span of 17 bases. Germline CDR1 and CDR2: SGDLS and YYNGEE. The CDR3 is made up of 17 amino acids. This CDR3 reads CASSLNSGPISYNEQFF. DNA of the CDR3: TGTGCCAGCAGCCTCAATAGCGGTCCAATCTCCTACAATGAGCAGTTCTTC.

This clone was seen many times. This chain uses TRBV4-1 with TRBJ2-7, with 8 bases lining up with TRBD1. The germline gives CDR1 MGHRA, CDR2 YSYEKL. Trimming at V came to 1 base and at J to 6 bases, leaving 8 bases not matched to a gene. The CDR3 runs 15 residues. CDR3 DNA: TGCGCCAGCAGCCAAGCCGTAGGACAGGGCCGCGAGCAGTACTTC. Residues: CASSQAVGQGREQYF.

J is TRBJ2-3 and V is TRBV25-1; D not resolved. In germline, CDR1 is MGHDK, CDR2 SYGVNS. The CDR3 length is 14 residues. V lost 5 bases and J 7 bases, leaving 16 bases between the germline ends. The CDR3 sequence: CASSQWAVDHTQYF. In nucleotides, the CDR3 is TGTGCCAGCAGTCAGTGGGCGGTAGACCATACGCAGTATTTT.

The chain links TRBV6-6 to TRBJ1-2, with D perhaps TRBD1 (6 bases). Trimming removed 5 bases from V and 8 bases from J, with 15 bases in between. Germline CDR1 reads MNHNY; CDR2 reads SVGAGI (reference sequence). CDR3 size: 13 residues. The CDR3 is CASSVRTDRGYTF. The CDR3 bases are TGTGCCAGCAGTGTCCGGACAGACAGGGGCTACACCTTC.

This chain connects TRBV30 to TRBJ2-7; D is perhaps TRBD1 or TRBD2 (6 bases each). Between the trimmed V and J ends, which lost 1 base and 6 bases, there was a span of 22 bases. The CDR3 is 16 amino acids. Germline V gene data show CDR1 as GTSNPN and CDR2 as SVGIG (reference sequence). The chain's CDR3 is CAWSGRGGLLMGEQYF. The CDR3 DNA is TGTGCCTGGAGTGGCAGGGGAGGCCTTTTAATGGGCGAGCAGTACTTC. The whole variable domain, filled in from reference TRBV30 and TRBJ2-7, reads SQTIHQWPATLVQPVGSPLSLECTVEGTSNPNLYWYRQAAGRGLQLLFYSVGIGQISSEVPQNLSASRPQDRQFILSSKKLLLSDSGFYLCAWSGRGGLLMGEQYFGPGTRLTVT.

The V call is TRBV18, the J call TRBJ1-5; D is unclear. V dropped 2 bases and J dropped 1 base, with 3 bases sitting between them. There are 13 residues in the CDR3. Germline CDR1 is KGHSH and CDR2 is LQKENI. The CDR3 DNA sequence: TGTGCCAGCTCACCAGGGAGCAATCAGCCCCAGCATTTT. Protein: CASSPGSNQPQHF.

This clone came up once. The rearrangement uses TRBV28 and TRBJ1-5, with 10 bases fitting TRBD1. Losses at the gene ends were 6 bases for V and 5 bases for J; bases not matched to a gene: 4. In germline, CDR1 is MDHEN, CDR2 SYDVKM. CDR3 length equals 14 residues. CDR3 nucleotides: TGTGCCAGCAGAGGGACAGGGGTCTATCAGCCCCAGCATTTT. Residues: CASRGTGVYQPQHF.

This clone came up many times. The chain recombines TRBV28 with TRBJ1-1, with 8 bases matching TRBD1. Germline V gene lookup returns CDR1 MDHEN and CDR2 SYDVKM. The CDR3 covers 13 residues. The CDR3 sequence: CVIQTGEDTEAFF. DNA for the CDR3: TGTGTCATCCAGACAGGGGAGGACACTGAAGCTTTCTTT.

As to this clone: At one end, the junction sequence differs from germline, possibly due to a read error. This chain joins TRBV7-9 and TRBJ1-2; 8 bases are a match to TRBD1. The V gene's germline CDR1 is SEHNR and CDR2 FQNEAQ (reference sequence). This CDR3 region has 16 residues. The CDR3: CASSSGTGRGNYGYTF. In nucleotides, the CDR3 is TGCGCCAGCAGCTCCGGGACAGGAAGGGGTAACTATGGCTACACCTTC.

Comments on this clone: Other DNA sequences in this sample translate to the same CDR3. J is TRBJ2-7 and V is TRBV5-1; 12 bases align to TRBD2. This CDR3 is 14 amino acids long. The trim removed 5 bases at V and 7 bases at J, leaving 7 bases unmatched. Germline loops: CDR1 SGHRS, CDR2 YFSETQ. Here the CDR3 DNA reads TGCGCCAGCAGGAGGACTAGCGGGGTCGAGGAGCAGTACTTC. As protein: CASRRTSGVEEQYF.

The table lists this clone with a few counts. The CDR3 loop reads CASSQDNQPQHF. The CDR3, as DNA: TGTGCCAGCAGCCAGGACAATCAGCCCCAGCATTTT. V and J are TRBV5-4 and TRBJ1-5, with unresolved D. Germline CDR1 and CDR2: SGHNT and YYREEE (reference sequence). Trimming shortened V by 4 bases and J by 3 bases, and 5 bases separated the two germline ends. The length of the CDR3 is 12 residues.

This chain uses TRBV28 with TRBJ2-6; D might be TRBD2 (5 bases). Germline V gene sequence: CDR1 MDHEN, CDR2 SYDVKM. V was clipped by 6 bases and J by 1 base, with 28 bases between them. This CDR3 is 21 amino acids long. Here the CDR3 reads CASSPGVRAAQRRSGANVLTF. Written as DNA, the CDR3 is TGTGCCAGCAGCCCCGGGGTGAGGGCAGCCCAGCGCAGGTCTGGGGCCAACGTCCTGACTTTC. The full variable domain, completed using reference TRBV28 and TRBJ2-6, is DVKVTQSSRYLVKRTGEKVFLECVQDMDHENMFWYRQDPGLGLRLIYFSYDVKMKEKGDIPEGYSVSREKKERFSLILESASTNQTSMYLCASSPGVRAAQRRSGANVLTFGAGSRLTVL.

This clone was seen a handful of times. V and J are TRBV5-4 and TRBJ2-4, with D possibly TRBD1 on 5 matching bases. This CDR3 region has 14 residues. V gave up 1 base and J gave up 6 bases, with 11 bases separating them. CDR1 and CDR2 (germline): SGHNT, YYREEE (reference sequence). CDR3 coding DNA: TGTGCCAGCAGCTTGTGGGGCTTGGGAAACATTCAGTACTTC. This gives the protein CASSLWGLGNIQYF.

The V and J genes are TRBV20-1 and TRBJ1-1; the D is unclear. With 6 bases removed from V and 1 base from J, the gap between germline ends came to 6 bases. The CDR3 sequence is 11 residues long. The germline V gene has CDR1 DFQATT and CDR2 SNEGSKA (reference sequence). The CDR3 spells CSARENTEAFF. Written as DNA, the CDR3 is TGCAGTGCCCGGGAGAACACTGAAGCTTTCTTT.

The V gene is TRBV30, the J gene TRBJ1-5; TRBD1 matches 8 bases. CDR1 is GTSNPN, CDR2 SVGIG, per germline (reference sequence). Losses at the gene ends were 1 base for V and 2 bases for J; bases not matched to a gene: 10. This CDR3 is 17 amino acids long. This CDR3 reads CAWSDGQGEYGNQPQHF. The CDR3 DNA follows: TGTGCCTGGAGTGACGGACAGGGAGAGTATGGCAATCAGCCCCAGCATTTT.

This sequence joins TRBV27 and TRBJ2-2; a weak D match, TRBD1 (6 bases). Per germline, CDR1 MNHEY and CDR2 SMNVEV (reference sequence). The length of the CDR3 is 14 residues. V lost 2 bases, J lost 6 bases, and 10 bases lay in between. Here the CDR3 reads CASSLNRQAGELFF. For the CDR3, the DNA is TGTGCCAGCAGTTTAAACCGACAGGCCGGGGAGCTGTTTTTT.

A few counts support this clone. V is TRBV30 and J is TRBJ2-5; TRBD2 matches 7 bases. The germline gives CDR1 GTSNPN, CDR2 SVGIG (reference sequence). The CDR3 loop spans 13 amino acids. The CDR3 sequence: CAGRDTGLETQYF. CDR3 DNA sequence: TGTGCTGGGAGGGATACAGGACTTGAGACCCAGTACTTC.

This clone was seen at least ten times. V is TRBV18 and J is TRBJ2-2; TRBD2 matches at 10 bases. Germline V lookup: CDR1 KGHSH, CDR2 LQKENI. CDR3 size: 16 residues. Trimming took 5 bases from V and 5 from J; bases not matched to a gene: 8. The DNA of the CDR3 is TGTGCCAGCTCATCCACAAAGACTAGCGGGACCGGGGAGCTGTTTTTT. It encodes CASSSTKTSGTGELFF.

The table lists this clone with a few counts. The V and J genes are TRBV7-2 and TRBJ2-1; the D is unclear. The CDR3 is 13 amino acids. The ends were cut back, 5 bases at V and 6 bases at J, with 11 bases in the middle. Germline CDR1 SGHTA, CDR2 FQGNSA. The chain's CDR3 is CASSPPGFNEQFF. DNA for the CDR3: TGTGCCAGCAGCCCCCCTGGGTTCAATGAGCAGTTCTTC.